The clone carrying this T cell receptor (beta chain) has a count of ten or more. The antigen is unknown. CDR3 size: 15 residues. The ends were cut back, 1 base at V and 7 bases at J, with 16 bases in the middle. The data were taken from a study of identical twins. The authors used template switching to add a universal primer site and gave cDNA unique molecular identifiers. TCRdb redid the calling of the 5' RACE reads with MiXCR, one entry per CDR3 protein. The profile shows around 100,000 distinct CDR3 sequences, under 6.5% of them singletons. Points from the study as a whole: Whereas memory repertoires showed no such difference, abundant cord blood beta clonotypes carried fewer insertions. Researchers caution that invariant MAIT and iNKT cells could partly confound zero-insertion analyses.

Sequencing was performed on memory T cells sorted from blood. The chain couples TRBV12-3 or TRBV12-4 to TRBJ1-2; D might be TRBD1 (5 bases). The source of this sequence is a woman aged 50 to 65 in good health. In nucleotides, the CDR3 is TGTGCCAGCAGTTTAGGTGTCTCGGGGGGACGTGGCTACACCTTC. Amino acids: CASSLGVSGGRGYTF.